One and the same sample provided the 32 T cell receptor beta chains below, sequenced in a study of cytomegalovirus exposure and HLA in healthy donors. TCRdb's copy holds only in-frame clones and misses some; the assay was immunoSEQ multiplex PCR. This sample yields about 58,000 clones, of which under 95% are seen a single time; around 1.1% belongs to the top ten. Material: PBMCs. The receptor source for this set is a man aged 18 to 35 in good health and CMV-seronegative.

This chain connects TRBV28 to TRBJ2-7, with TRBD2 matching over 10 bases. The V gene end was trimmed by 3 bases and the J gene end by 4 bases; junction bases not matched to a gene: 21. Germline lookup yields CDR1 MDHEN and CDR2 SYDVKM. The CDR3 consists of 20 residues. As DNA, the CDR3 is TGTGCCAGCAGTTTTTTGCCGGGACTAGCGCATCGCGAGGGGGCTTACGAGCAGTACTTC. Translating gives CASSFLPGLAHREGAYEQYF.

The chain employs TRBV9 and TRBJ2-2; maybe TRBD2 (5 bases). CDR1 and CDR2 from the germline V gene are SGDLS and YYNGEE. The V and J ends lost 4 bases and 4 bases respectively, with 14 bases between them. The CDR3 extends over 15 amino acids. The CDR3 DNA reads TGTGCCAGCAGCCCTAGGACTTTCCTCACCGGGGAGCTGTTTTTT. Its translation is CASSPRTFLTGELFF.

The CDR3 here is CASSLHGGGRARETQYF. Here the CDR3 DNA reads TGTGCCAGCAGCTTGCATGGAGGCGGGAGGGCGAGGGAGACCCAGTACTTC. The genes are TRBV5-8 and TRBJ2-5; 9 positions agree with TRBD2. Germline CDR1 and CDR2: SGHTS and YDEGEE. The CDR3 covers 17 residues. Trimming at V came to 1 base and at J to 5 bases, leaving 12 bases not matched to a gene.

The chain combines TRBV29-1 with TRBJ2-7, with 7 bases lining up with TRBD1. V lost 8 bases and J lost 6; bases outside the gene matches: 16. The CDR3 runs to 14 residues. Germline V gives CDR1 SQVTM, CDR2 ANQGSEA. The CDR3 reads CSPGTQRGRSEQYF. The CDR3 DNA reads TGCAGCCCAGGCACGCAAAGGGGGCGCAGCGAGCAGTACTTC.

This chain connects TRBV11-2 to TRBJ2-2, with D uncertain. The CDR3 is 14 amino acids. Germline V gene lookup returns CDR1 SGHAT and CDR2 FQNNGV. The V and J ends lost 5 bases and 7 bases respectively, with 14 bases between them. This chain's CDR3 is CASSLDMAVGELFF. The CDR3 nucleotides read TGTGCCAGCAGCCTCGACATGGCTGTCGGGGAGCTGTTTTTT.

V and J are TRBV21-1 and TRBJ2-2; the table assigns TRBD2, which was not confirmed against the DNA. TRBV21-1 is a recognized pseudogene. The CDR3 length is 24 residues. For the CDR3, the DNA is TGTGCCAGCAGCAAACGAGGACGGTTCGGTCCCGAAACGACTAGCGGGAAGTCGGCCGGGGAGCTGTTTTTT. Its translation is CASSKRGRFGPETTSGKSAGELFF.

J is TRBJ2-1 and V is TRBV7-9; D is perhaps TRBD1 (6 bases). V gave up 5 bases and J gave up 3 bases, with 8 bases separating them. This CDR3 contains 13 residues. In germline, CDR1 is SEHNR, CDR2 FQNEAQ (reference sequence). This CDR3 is CASSRTDYNEQFF. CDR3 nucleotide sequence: TGTGCCAGCAGCCGGACAGACTACAATGAGCAGTTCTTC.

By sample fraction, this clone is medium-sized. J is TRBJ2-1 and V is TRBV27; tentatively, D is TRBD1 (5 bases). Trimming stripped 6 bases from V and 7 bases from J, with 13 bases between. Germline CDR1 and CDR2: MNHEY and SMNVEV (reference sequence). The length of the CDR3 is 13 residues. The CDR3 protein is CASSPYSGNEQFF. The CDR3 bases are TGTGCCAGCAGCCCGTACTCAGGGAATGAGCAGTTCTTC.

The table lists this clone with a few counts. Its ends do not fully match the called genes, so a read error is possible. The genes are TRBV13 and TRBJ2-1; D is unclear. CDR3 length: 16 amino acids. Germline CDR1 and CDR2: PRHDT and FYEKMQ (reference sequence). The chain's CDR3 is CASSLGPPVSYNEQFF. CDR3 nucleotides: TGTGCCAGCAGTTTAGGTCCGCCGGTCTCCTACAATGAGCAGTTCTTC.

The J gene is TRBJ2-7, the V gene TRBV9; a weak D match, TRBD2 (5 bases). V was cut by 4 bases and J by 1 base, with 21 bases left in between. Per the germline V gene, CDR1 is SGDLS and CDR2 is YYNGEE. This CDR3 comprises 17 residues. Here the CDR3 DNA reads TGTGCCAGCAGCCCGTACCTCTTTGGAGGAGGATCCTACGAGCAGTACTTC. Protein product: CASSPYLFGGGSYEQYF.

CDR3 bases: TGTGCCAGCAGCCAACTAGCGGGACGGAGTTCCACCAACATTCAGTACTTC. Its protein product is CASSQLAGRSSTNIQYF. The rearrangement links TRBV11-2 to TRBJ2-4; 10 bases fit TRBD2. V shed 5 bases and J 7 bases; nucleotides not matched to a gene: 14. CDR1 and CDR2 (germline): SGHAT, FQNNGV. The CDR3 sequence is 17 residues long. The variable domain in full, completed from reference TRBV11-2 and TRBJ2-4, reads EAGVAQSPRYKIIEKRQSVAFWCNPISGHATLYWYQQILGQGPKLLIQFQNNGVVDDSQLPKDRFSAERLKGVDSTLKIQPAKLEDSAVYLCASSQLAGRSSTNIQYFGAGTRLSVL.

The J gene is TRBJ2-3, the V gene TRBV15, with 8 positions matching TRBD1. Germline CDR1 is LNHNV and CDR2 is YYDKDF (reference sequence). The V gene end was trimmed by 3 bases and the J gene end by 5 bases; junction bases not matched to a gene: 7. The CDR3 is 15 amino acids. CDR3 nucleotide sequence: TGTGCCACCAGCAGCTCGACAGGGGCTAGAGATACGCAGTATTTT. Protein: CATSSSTGARDTQYF.

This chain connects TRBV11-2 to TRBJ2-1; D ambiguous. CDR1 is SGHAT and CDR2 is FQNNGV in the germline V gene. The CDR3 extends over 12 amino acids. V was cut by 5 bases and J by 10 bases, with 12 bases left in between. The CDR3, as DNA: TGTGCCAGCAGCGTCGACCCACTAGAGCAGTTCTTC. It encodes CASSVDPLEQFF.

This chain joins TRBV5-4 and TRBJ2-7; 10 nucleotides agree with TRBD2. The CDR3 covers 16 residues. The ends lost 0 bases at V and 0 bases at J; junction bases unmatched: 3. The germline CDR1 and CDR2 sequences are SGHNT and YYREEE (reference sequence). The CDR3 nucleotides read TGTGCCAGCAGCTTGGGAGGACTAGCGGCCTCCTACGAGCAGTACTTC. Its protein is CASSLGGLAASYEQYF.

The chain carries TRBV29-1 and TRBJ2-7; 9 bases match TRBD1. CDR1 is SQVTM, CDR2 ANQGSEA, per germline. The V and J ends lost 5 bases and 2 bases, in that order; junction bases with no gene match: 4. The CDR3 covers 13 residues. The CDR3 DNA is TGCAGCGTTTCCGGGACAGGGACCTACGAGCAGTACTTC. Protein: CSVSGTGTYEQYF.

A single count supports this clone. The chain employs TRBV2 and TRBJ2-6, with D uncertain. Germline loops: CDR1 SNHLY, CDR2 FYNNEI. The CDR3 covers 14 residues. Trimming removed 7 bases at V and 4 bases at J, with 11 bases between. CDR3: CASIAPRGANVLTF. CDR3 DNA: TGTGCCAGCATCGCACCCAGGGGGGCCAACGTCCTGACTTTC.

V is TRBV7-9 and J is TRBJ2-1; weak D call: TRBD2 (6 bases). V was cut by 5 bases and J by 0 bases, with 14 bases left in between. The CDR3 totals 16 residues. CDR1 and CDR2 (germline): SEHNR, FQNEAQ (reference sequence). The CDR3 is CASSPEGGPSYNEQFF. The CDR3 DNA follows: TGTGCCAGCAGCCCGGAGGGCGGGCCCTCCTACAATGAGCAGTTCTTC.

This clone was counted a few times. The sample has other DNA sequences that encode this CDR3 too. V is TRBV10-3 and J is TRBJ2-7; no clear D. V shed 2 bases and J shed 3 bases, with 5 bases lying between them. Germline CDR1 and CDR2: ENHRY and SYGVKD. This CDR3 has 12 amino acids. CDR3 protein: CAISEGSYEQYF. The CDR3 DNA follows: TGTGCCATCAGTGAGGGCAGCTACGAGCAGTACTTC.

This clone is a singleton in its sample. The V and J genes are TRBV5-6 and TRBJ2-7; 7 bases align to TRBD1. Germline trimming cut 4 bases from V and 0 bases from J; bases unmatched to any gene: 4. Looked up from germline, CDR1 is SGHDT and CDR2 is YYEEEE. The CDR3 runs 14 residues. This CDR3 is CASSLTGSSYEQYF. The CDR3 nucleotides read TGTGCCAGCAGCCTGACAGGGTCCTCCTACGAGCAGTACTTC. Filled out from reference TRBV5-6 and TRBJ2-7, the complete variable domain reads DAGVTQSPTHLIKTRGQQVTLRCSPKSGHDTVSWYQQALGQGPQFIFQYYEEEERQRGNFPDRFSGHQFPNYSSELNVNALLLGDSALYLCASSLTGSSYEQYFGPGTRLTVT.

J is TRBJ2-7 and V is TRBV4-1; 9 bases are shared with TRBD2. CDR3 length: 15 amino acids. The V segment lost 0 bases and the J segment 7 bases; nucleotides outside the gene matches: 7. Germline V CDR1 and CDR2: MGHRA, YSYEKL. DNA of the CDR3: TGCGCCAGCAGCCAAGAAGGAGCGGGAGGAGGTGAGCAGTACTTC. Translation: CASSQEGAGGGEQYF.

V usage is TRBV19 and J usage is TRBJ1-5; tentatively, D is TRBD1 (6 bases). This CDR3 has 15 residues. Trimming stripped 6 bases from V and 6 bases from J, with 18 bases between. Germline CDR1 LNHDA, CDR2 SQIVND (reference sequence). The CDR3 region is CASSPTGGFGQPQHF. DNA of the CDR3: TGTGCCAGTAGCCCTACGGGGGGCTTTGGTCAGCCCCAGCATTTT.

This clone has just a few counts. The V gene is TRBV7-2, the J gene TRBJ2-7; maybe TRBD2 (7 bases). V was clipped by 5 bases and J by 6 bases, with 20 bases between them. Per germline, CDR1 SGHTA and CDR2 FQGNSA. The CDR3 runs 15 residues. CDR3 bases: TGTGCCAGCAGCCTAGGGGGGGACTCCTTGGCCGAGCAGTACTTC. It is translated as CASSLGGDSLAEQYF.

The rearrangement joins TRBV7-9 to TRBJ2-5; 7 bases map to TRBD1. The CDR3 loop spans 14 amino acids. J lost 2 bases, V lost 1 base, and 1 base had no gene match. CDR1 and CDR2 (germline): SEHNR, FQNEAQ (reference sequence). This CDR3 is CASSLGQGQETQYF. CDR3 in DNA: TGTGCCAGCAGCTTAGGACAGGGACAAGAGACCCAGTACTTC.

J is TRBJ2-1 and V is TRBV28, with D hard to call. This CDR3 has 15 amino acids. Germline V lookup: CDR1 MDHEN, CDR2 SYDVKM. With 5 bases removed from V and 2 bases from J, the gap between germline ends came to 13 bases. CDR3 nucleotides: TGTGCCAGCAGTCGTCCGACATTCCCCTACAATGAGCAGTTCTTC. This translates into CASSRPTFPYNEQFF.

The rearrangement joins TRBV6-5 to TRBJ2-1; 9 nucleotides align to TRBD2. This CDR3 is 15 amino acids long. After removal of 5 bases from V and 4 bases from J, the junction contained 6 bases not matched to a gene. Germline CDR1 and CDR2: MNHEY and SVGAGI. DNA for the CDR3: TGTGCCAGCAGTCCTAGCGGGGCCATATACAATGAGCAGTTCTTC. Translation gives CASSPSGAIYNEQFF.

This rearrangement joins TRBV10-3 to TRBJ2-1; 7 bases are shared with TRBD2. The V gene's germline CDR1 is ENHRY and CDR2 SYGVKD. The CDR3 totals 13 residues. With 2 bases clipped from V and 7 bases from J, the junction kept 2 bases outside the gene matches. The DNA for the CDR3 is TGTGCCATCAGTGAGGGACTAGGTAATGAGCAGTTCTTC. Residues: CAISEGLGNEQFF.

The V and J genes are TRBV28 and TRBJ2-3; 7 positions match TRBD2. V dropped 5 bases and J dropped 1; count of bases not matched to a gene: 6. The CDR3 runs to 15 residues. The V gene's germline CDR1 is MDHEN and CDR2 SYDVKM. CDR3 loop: CASSTSGTRTDTQYF. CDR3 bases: TGTGCCAGCAGTACGAGCGGGACCCGCACAGATACGCAGTATTTT.

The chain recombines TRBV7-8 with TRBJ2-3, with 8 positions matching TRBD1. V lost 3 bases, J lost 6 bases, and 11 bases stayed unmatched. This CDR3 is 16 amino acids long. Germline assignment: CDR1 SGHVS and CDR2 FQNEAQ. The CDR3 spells CASSFGGTGLSDTQYF. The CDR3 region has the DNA TGTGCCAGCAGCTTTGGGGGGACAGGTCTGTCGGATACGCAGTATTTT.

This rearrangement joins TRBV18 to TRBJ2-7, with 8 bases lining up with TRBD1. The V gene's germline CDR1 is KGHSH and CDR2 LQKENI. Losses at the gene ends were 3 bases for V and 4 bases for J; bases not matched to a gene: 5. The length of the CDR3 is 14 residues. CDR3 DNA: TGTGCCAGCTCACCCGGCAGGGGGCCTTACGAGCAGTACTTC. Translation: CASSPGRGPYEQYF.

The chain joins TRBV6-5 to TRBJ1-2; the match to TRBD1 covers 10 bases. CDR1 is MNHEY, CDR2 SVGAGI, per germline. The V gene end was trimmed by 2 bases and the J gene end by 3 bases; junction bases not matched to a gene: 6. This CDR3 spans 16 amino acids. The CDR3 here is CASSYQGGQGYYGYTF. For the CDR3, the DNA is TGTGCCAGCAGTTACCAAGGGGGACAGGGGTACTATGGCTACACCTTC.

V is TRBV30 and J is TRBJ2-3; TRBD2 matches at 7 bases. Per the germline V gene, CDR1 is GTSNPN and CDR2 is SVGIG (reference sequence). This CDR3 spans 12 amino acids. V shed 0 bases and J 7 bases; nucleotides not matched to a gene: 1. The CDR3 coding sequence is TGTGCCTGGAGTGTCGGGACTAATACGCAGTATTTT. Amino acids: CAWSVGTNTQYF.

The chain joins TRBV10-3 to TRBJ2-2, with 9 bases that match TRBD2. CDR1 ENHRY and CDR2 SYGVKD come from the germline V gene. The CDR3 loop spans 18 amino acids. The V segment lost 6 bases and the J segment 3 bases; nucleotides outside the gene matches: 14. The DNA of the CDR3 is TGTGCCATCAGGGGAGGTGGCGCGGGGGGGACGGACACCGGGGAGCTGTTTTTT. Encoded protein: CAIRGGGAGGTDTGELFF.